This entry is about one T cell receptor (beta chain). No antigen is known for it. Per the germline V gene, CDR1 is LGHNA and CDR2 is YSLEER. This CDR3 has 16 residues. The V gene lost 0 bases and the J gene lost 5 bases, with 16 bases spanning the gap. With the Oncomine TCR Beta short-read assay, DNA from cultured CD4+ T cells was sequenced. TCRdb passed the PCR reads through MiXCR, listing each CDR3 protein once. The sample has 8,500 to 14,000 distinct CDR3 sequences, roughly 26% seen once; the top ten hold less than 25%. Documented treatment: roughly nine-day PBMC culture with coronavirus spike peptide pools or control peptides (ViraFEST assay). Positive PCR dates covered March to December 2020, before US Alpha, Beta and Delta variants. These data originate in a study of vaccination and CD4 T cells after COVID-19.

V usage is TRBV4-3 and J usage is TRBJ2-5, with D perhaps TRBD1 or TRBD2 (5 bases each). Material: cultured CD4+ T cells from blood. The receptor's source is a human donor with COVID-19. Written as DNA, the CDR3 is TGCGCCAGCAGCCAAGAGAGGGGTCGTAAGTTGGAGACCCAGTACTTC. Translation gives CASSQERGRKLETQYF.